This TCR beta chain comes out of a study of regulatory T cells in long-lasting Graves disease. This clonotype occurred a few times. The time point is: persistent/refractory GD, antithyroid drugs over 5 years with positive TRAb. PBMCs were the source of the RNA used for TCR sequencing. Assembly of TCR beta libraries relied on iRepertoire HTBI primers together with Arm-PCR of CDR3 regions. TCRdb analysed the multiplex PCR reads with MiXCR anew, one entry per CDR3 protein. This table has some 450,000 distinct CDR3 sequences, around a quarter appearing once. The TCR sequence derives from a female donor with Graves disease. Source: peripheral blood mononuclear cells (PBMCs), taken when the disease was refractory, from a patient treated with antithyroid drugs.

DNA for the CDR3: TGTGCCAGCAGAGGGACTAGCGTAGAAGAGACCCAGTACTTC. Translated: CASRGTSVEETQYF. This sequence joins TRBV27 and TRBJ2-5; TRBD2 agrees at 10 bases. The germline V gene has CDR1 MNHEY and CDR2 SMNVEV (reference sequence). The V segment lost 6 bases and the J segment 3 bases; nucleotides outside the gene matches: 4. This CDR3 has 14 residues.